This T cell receptor (beta chain) was recovered during a study of T cell responses to AZD1222 COVID-19 vaccine. This clone was found a few times. What it binds is unknown. Study-wide points: Elevations in Spike-specific TCR breadth and depth followed administration of two AZD1222 doses. White British donors predominated, females outnumbered males, and clonal diversity was possibly underestimated.

The CDR3 is made up of 14 amino acids. From germline, CDR1 is SGHRS and CDR2 YFSETQ. Trimming removed 4 bases at V and 0 bases at J, with 10 bases between. Assay used: immunoSEQ multiplex PCR; TCRdb lists only in-frame clones, some missing. Among 83,000 or so clones listed, about nine tenths were seen once. The rearrangement links TRBV5-1 to TRBJ1-1; D ambiguous. The source was peripheral blood, collected 28 days after the second AZD1222 dose. The sequence was collected from an adult who received the AZD1222 COVID-19 vaccine. DNA for the CDR3: TGCGCCAGCAGCCCCCGGGCCGTGAACACTGAAGCTTTCTTT. Its translation is CASSPRAVNTEAFF.